Given below is one T cell receptor (beta chain) in context. Antigen unknown. Between the trimmed V and J ends, which lost 0 bases and 4 bases, there was a span of 10 bases. This CDR3 has 15 amino acids. Looked up from germline, CDR1 is LGHNA and CDR2 is YSLEER. The data derive from a study of STAT5B mutations in CD4+ large granular lymphocyte leukemia. Study-wide findings and caveats: The CD4+ versus CD8+ T-LGLL clonality difference may reflect limited sample size.

Using immunoSEQ multiplex PCR, the repertoire was profiled, and TCRdb retains in-frame clones only, with some absent. The table lists about 38,000 clones, 65% to 90% of them singletons, with 1% to 1.5% in the top ten. This chain connects TRBV4-3 to TRBJ2-1; no definite D call. This clonotype was sampled from a human donor in good health. Material for sequencing was CD4+ T cells from blood buffy coats. Written as DNA, the CDR3 is TGCGCCAGCAGCCAAGATGTGGGTAGTTACAATGAGCAGTTCTTC. As protein: CASSQDVGSYNEQFF.